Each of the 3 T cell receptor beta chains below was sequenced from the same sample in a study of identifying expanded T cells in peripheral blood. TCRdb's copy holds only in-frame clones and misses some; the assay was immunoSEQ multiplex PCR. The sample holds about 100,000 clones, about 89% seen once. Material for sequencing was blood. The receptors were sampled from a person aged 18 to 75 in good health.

This CDR3 is CASSFGTGASTNEKLFF. CDR3 nucleotide sequence: TGTGCCAGCAGTTTTGGAACAGGAGCCTCAACTAATGAAAAACTGTTTTTT. The chain employs TRBV28 and TRBJ1-4, with D perhaps TRBD1 (5 bases). The CDR3 totals 17 residues. Between the trimmed V and J ends, which lost 3 bases and 0 bases, there was a span of 14 bases. Per germline, CDR1 MDHEN and CDR2 SYDVKM.

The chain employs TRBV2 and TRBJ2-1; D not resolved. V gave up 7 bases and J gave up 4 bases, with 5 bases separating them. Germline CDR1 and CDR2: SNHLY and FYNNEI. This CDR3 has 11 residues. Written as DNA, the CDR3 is TGTGCCAGCAATCAGTACAATGAGCAGTTCTTC. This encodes CASNQYNEQFF.

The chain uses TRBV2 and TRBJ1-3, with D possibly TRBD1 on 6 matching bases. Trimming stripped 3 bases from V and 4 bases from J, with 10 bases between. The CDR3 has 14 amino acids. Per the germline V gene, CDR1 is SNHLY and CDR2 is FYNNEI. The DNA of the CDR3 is TGTGCCAGCAGTGAGGGGGCTTCCGGAAACACCATATATTTT. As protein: CASSEGASGNTIYF.